The 8 T cell receptor beta chains in this list originate from one sample, sequenced in a study of blood T cell repertoires in COVID-19. Repertoires were generated with immunoSEQ multiplex PCR, while TCRdb's copy carries only in-frame clones and drops some. This table has approximately 260,000 clones, 65% to 85% appearing once. Specimen: PBMCs or T cells enriched from blood (not recorded which). These receptors were obtained from a man aged 45 to 65 who had recovered from COVID-19.

This chain joins TRBV10-3 and TRBJ1-5; D may be TRBD1 (6 bases). The CDR3 sequence is 14 residues long. V was cut by 7 bases and J by 7 bases, with 17 bases left in between. Germline CDR1 is ENHRY and CDR2 is SYGVKD. The CDR3 bases are TGTGCCATCAAGGGCGGGGGCCAGGGACAGCCCCAGCATTTT. Amino acid sequence: CAIKGGGQGQPQHF.

V and J are TRBV7-9 and TRBJ1-1, with 7 nucleotides matching TRBD1. J gave up 7 bases and V 5 bases, and 13 bases lay outside the gene matches. The CDR3 spans 15 residues. CDR1 is SEHNR, CDR2 FQNEAQ, per germline (reference sequence). The CDR3 DNA follows: TGTGCCAGCAGCCTAGGGGACAGTTCGGATCGTGAAGCTTTCTTT. Encoded protein: CASSLGDSSDREAFF.

This rearrangement joins TRBV6-1 to TRBJ1-2; D ambiguous. The CDR3 is 16 amino acids. V dropped 4 bases and J dropped 0 bases, with 15 bases sitting between them. Germline CDR1 MNHNS, CDR2 SASEGT. For the CDR3, the DNA is TGTGCCAGCAGTGGGGAGGCCGGCGTTCCTAACTATGGCTACACCTTC. Residues: CASSGEAGVPNYGYTF.

The chain is built from TRBV10-3 and TRBJ2-5, with TRBD2 matching 12 bases. The CDR3 contains 17 residues. The trim removed 11 bases at V and 5 bases at J, leaving 18 bases unmatched. CDR1 and CDR2 from the germline V gene are ENHRY and SYGVKD. The CDR3: CAASSPGGLAGRETQYF. The CDR3, as DNA: TGTGCCGCATCATCTCCCGGGGGACTAGCGGGTCGGGAGACCCAGTACTTC.

The chain joins TRBV5-1 to TRBJ1-2; 9 nucleotides align to TRBD1. CDR1 and CDR2 from the germline V gene are SGHRS and YFSETQ. The CDR3 loop spans 18 amino acids. J lost 4 bases, V lost 1 base, and 14 bases had no gene match. In DNA, the CDR3 is TGCGCCAGCAGCTTGTCGCCTACCGGGACAGGGCCTGGCTATGGCTACACCTTC. Amino acid sequence: CASSLSPTGTGPGYGYTF.

The genes are TRBV3-1 (or the pseudogene TRBV3-2) and TRBJ1-1; no firm D call. This CDR3 contains 15 residues. Germline V CDR1 and CDR2: LGHDT, YNNKEL (reference sequence). Deletions cut 4 bases from V and 4 bases from J, with 16 bases between. The CDR3 nucleotides read TGTGCCAGCAGCCCCCCAGTCGGCAGGTTCACTGAAGCTTTCTTT. Encoded protein: CASSPPVGRFTEAFF.

V usage is TRBV9 and J usage is TRBJ1-5; 10 bases agree with TRBD1. Germline loops: CDR1 SGDLS, CDR2 YYNGEE. The J segment lost 7 bases and the V segment lost 3 bases, leaving 4 bases of the junction unmatched. This CDR3 comprises 14 residues. CDR3 DNA: TGTGCCAGCAGCGCGACAGGGGGCGGGCAGCCCCAGCATTTT. It translates to CASSATGGGQPQHF.

This clone came up once. The CDR3: CASSLSRRETQYF. The DNA for the CDR3 is TGTGCCAGCAGCTTAAGTAGGAGAGAGACCCAGTACTTC. The V call is TRBV7-2, the J call TRBJ2-5; D is uncertain. Germline CDR1 SGHTA, CDR2 FQGNSA. The CDR3 consists of 13 residues. V was clipped by 2 bases and J by 4 bases, with 8 bases between them.